This passage covers 26 T cell receptor beta chains from one sample sequenced in a study of CD8+ T cells in alopecia areata. Regarding treatment: oral pan-JAK inhibitor, 5-10 mg twice daily. The authors extracted RNA and reverse transcribed it into cDNA as the sequencing template. Assay: immunoSEQ multiplex PCR; the TCRdb copy retains only in-frame clones and omits some. This table has approximately 220,000 clones, under 40% appearing once. This specimen consisted of CD4+ T cells sorted from blood, obtained between weeks 30 and 35, from a patient treated with tofacitinib. The receptor source for this set is a human donor with alopecia areata.

This clone turned up a few times. The rearrangement uses TRBV11-1 and TRBJ2-1, with a possible D match to TRBD1 (7 bases). V shed 2 bases and J shed 4 bases, with 15 bases lying between them. Germline lookup yields CDR1 SGHAT and CDR2 FQDESV (reference sequence). CDR3 size: 16 residues. CDR3 nucleotide sequence: TGTGCCAGCAGCTTAACGGAGGGGGCAGGTTACAATGAGCAGTTCTTC. Encoded protein: CASSLTEGAGYNEQFF. The variable domain in full, with the rest retrieved from reference TRBV11-1 and TRBJ2-1, is EAEVAQSPRYKITEKSQAVAFWCDPISGHATLYWYRQILGQGPELLVQFQDESVVDDSQLPKDRFSAERLKGVDSTLKIQPAELGDSAMYLCASSLTEGAGYNEQFFGPGTRLTVL.

Details on this clone: The junction departs from the called germline gene at one end, perhaps through a read error. The chain links TRBV7-7 to TRBJ2-3, with a possible D match to TRBD2 (5 bases). Germline CDR1 is SSHAT and CDR2 is FNYEAQ (reference sequence). The CDR3 contains 15 residues. The CDR3 reads CASSLTVSAADTQYF. The CDR3, as DNA: TGTGCTAGCAGCTTAACGGTGTCAGCGGCAGATACGCAGTATTTT.

Written as DNA, the CDR3 is TGTGCCAGCAGCACCCGACAGGGGGATATCACAGATACGCAGTATTTT. This translates into CASSTRQGDITDTQYF. This sequence joins TRBV9 and TRBJ2-3, with 9 bases that match TRBD1. This CDR3 has 16 amino acids. Unmatched junction bases numbered 8, after V lost 4 bases and J lost 2 bases. Germline values: CDR1 SGDLS, CDR2 YYNGEE.

As concerns this clone: An end of the junction does not agree with germline; a read error may underlie this. V is TRBV6-1 and J is TRBJ1-1; D is unclear. This CDR3 has 10 amino acids. The V gene's germline CDR1 is MNHNS and CDR2 SASEGT. As DNA, the CDR3 is TGTGCCAGCAGGGAAGACGGAGCTTTCTTT. Translated: CASREDGAFF.

V is TRBV29-1 and J is TRBJ2-7; 10 bases align to TRBD1. Germline V gene sequence: CDR1 SQVTM, CDR2 ANQGSEA. The CDR3 covers 14 residues. With 8 bases clipped from V and 6 bases from J, the junction kept 13 bases outside the gene matches. The CDR3 reads CSTREGQGWSEQYF. DNA for the CDR3: TGCAGCACCCGGGAGGGACAGGGGTGGTCCGAGCAGTACTTC.

The table lists this clone with a count of one. This rearrangement joins TRBV14 to TRBJ1-2, with unresolved D. Germline V gene lookup returns CDR1 SGHDN and CDR2 FVKESK. The CDR3 is 12 residues long. The V gene lost 3 bases and the J gene lost 8 bases, with 10 bases spanning the gap. DNA of the CDR3: TGTGCCAGCAGCCAGGAGAGTCGGGGCTACACCTTC. This gives the protein CASSQESRGYTF.

This clone has just a few counts. V gene TRBV18 combines with J gene TRBJ1-5, with 8 bases matching TRBD1. Germline V CDR1 and CDR2: KGHSH, LQKENI. The CDR3 loop spans 15 amino acids. With 5 bases clipped from V and 3 bases from J, the junction kept 6 bases outside the gene matches. DNA for the CDR3: TGTGCCAGCTCAGGACCGGGACAGGCCAATCAGCCCCAGCATTTT. Protein sequence: CASSGPGQANQPQHF.

This clone was recorded a few times. This chain uses TRBV6-5 with TRBJ2-4; the D gene is possibly TRBD2 (7 bases). The CDR3 has 14 residues. The germline V gene encodes CDR1 MNHEY and CDR2 SVGAGI. V was cut by 5 bases and J by 7 bases, with 15 bases left in between. This chain's CDR3 is CASSERGGLNIQYF. The CDR3 nucleotides are TGTGCCAGCAGTGAAAGGGGGGGACTCAACATTCAGTACTTC.

This clone was detected many times. The CDR3 loop is CASSLARRSGTDTQYF. The CDR3 nucleotides read TGTGCCAGCAGCTTAGCCAGAAGGTCGGGCACAGATACGCAGTATTTT. The gene calls are TRBV7-8 and TRBJ2-3; no firm D call. Deletions cut 0 bases from V and 1 base from J, with 11 bases between. Germline V lookup: CDR1 SGHVS, CDR2 FQNEAQ. This CDR3 region has 16 residues.

In its sample, this clone was seen a few times. The chain employs TRBV29-1 and TRBJ1-1, with TRBD1 matching over 11 bases. The CDR3 totals 13 residues. Germline CDR1 is SQVTM and CDR2 is ANQGSEA. The V segment lost 6 bases and the J segment 4 bases; nucleotides outside the gene matches: 4. As DNA, the CDR3 is TGCAGCGTGAGGGACAGGGGGAGCACTGAAGCTTTCTTT. It encodes CSVRDRGSTEAFF.

The chain couples TRBV5-1 to TRBJ2-1; 11 nucleotides line up with TRBD2. Germline CDR1 reads SGHRS; CDR2 reads YFSETQ. After removal of 0 bases from V and 5 bases from J, the junction contained 4 bases not matched to a gene. The CDR3 consists of 16 residues. CDR3 sequence (DNA): TGCGCCAGCAGCTTGGCCCCACTAGCGGGAGACAATGAGCAGTTCTTC. It translates to CASSLAPLAGDNEQFF.

The chain employs TRBV5-1 and TRBJ2-1; 8 bases agree with TRBD2. The CDR3 totals 15 residues. Germline V CDR1 and CDR2: SGHRS, YFSETQ. The V and J ends lost 2 bases and 7 bases, in that order; junction bases with no gene match: 8. For the CDR3, the DNA is TGCGCCAGCAGCTTAACCGGGAGGGTTGAGAATGAGCAGTTCTTC. It specifies CASSLTGRVENEQFF.

This chain links TRBV7-9 with TRBJ1-5; no reliable D call. The V end lost 1 base, the J end lost 4 bases, and 8 bases lay between the germline ends. Germline V gene lookup returns CDR1 SEHNR and CDR2 FQNEAQ (reference sequence). The CDR3 contains 14 residues. This CDR3 reads CASSLGTVNQPQHF. CDR3 DNA sequence: TGTGCCAGCAGCTTAGGGACGGTGAATCAGCCCCAGCATTTT.

V is TRBV4-2 and J is TRBJ1-4, with TRBD1 matching 7 bases. The CDR3 consists of 19 residues. Germline V gene data show CDR1 as LGHNA and CDR2 as YNFKEQ. The trim removed 0 bases at V and 4 bases at J, leaving 14 bases unmatched. The CDR3 sequence: CASSQDTGKPGQRNEKLFF. DNA for the CDR3: TGTGCCAGCAGCCAAGATACGGGGAAACCGGGACAGCGTAATGAAAAACTGTTTTTT.

Notes on this clone: Germline and junction disagree at one end, which may indicate a read error. J is TRBJ2-1 and V is TRBV7-7; TRBD2 aligns across 9 bases. Per the germline V gene, CDR1 is SSHAT and CDR2 is FNYEAQ (reference sequence). This CDR3 spans 15 amino acids. The CDR3: CASSLGSGSVNEQFF. Here the CDR3 DNA reads TGTGCTAGCAGCTTAGGTAGCGGGAGCGTCAATGAGCAGTTCTTC.

This clone is a singleton in its sample. This chain connects TRBV5-1 to TRBJ2-1; possibly TRBD1 for D (6 bases). The length of the CDR3 is 13 residues. Trimming cost V 6 bases and J 6 bases, with 13 bases left between them. In germline, CDR1 is SGHRS, CDR2 YFSETQ. The CDR3 here is CASNPGQTNEQFF. The CDR3 DNA follows: TGCGCCAGCAACCCCGGACAGACCAATGAGCAGTTCTTC. Using reference TRBV5-1 and TRBJ2-1 for the parts outside the CDR3, the full variable domain is KAGVTQTPRYLIKTRGQQVTLSCSPISGHRSVSWYQQTPGQGLQFLFEYFSETQRNKGNFPGRFSGRQFSNSRSEMNVSTLELGDSALYLCASNPGQTNEQFFGPGTRLTVL.

This clone has a handful of counts. This chain uses TRBV4-1 with TRBJ1-1, with D maybe TRBD1 (6 bases). CDR1 and CDR2 from the germline V gene are MGHRA and YSYEKL. Trimming removed 6 bases from V and 10 bases from J, with 15 bases in between. This CDR3 spans 12 amino acids. The DNA for the CDR3 is TGCGCCAGCAGGGGACCAGGGGTGGGAGCTTTCTTT. This sequence encodes CASRGPGVGAFF.

This clone is a singleton in its sample. The V and J genes are TRBV30 and TRBJ2-2; 8 bases match TRBD2. Trimming cost V 0 bases and J 7 bases; bases outside gene matches: 10. Germline CDR1 and CDR2: GTSNPN and SVGIG (reference sequence). The CDR3 extends over 16 amino acids. The CDR3 sequence is CAWSVFPGRAGGELFF. The CDR3, as DNA: TGTGCCTGGAGTGTTTTTCCCGGGAGGGCCGGCGGGGAGCTGTTTTTT.

The chain has TRBV2 and TRBJ2-3, with 11 bases that match TRBD2. The germline V gene encodes CDR1 SNHLY and CDR2 FYNNEI. This CDR3 spans 16 amino acids. V was pared by 7 bases and J by 0 bases, with 6 bases of the junction left unmatched. In nucleotides, the CDR3 is TGTGCCAGCACCCTACTAGCGGGAGATAGCACAGATACGCAGTATTTT. This sequence encodes CASTLLAGDSTDTQYF.

The sample holds a few counts of this clone. CDR3 sequence reads: CASQGHLSYNEQFF. As DNA, the CDR3 is TGTGCCAGCCAGGGACACCTCTCCTACAATGAGCAGTTCTTC. V is TRBV25-1 and J is TRBJ2-1, with TRBD1 as a possible D gene (6 bases). Germline values: CDR1 MGHDK, CDR2 SYGVNS. Trimming took off 8 bases at V and 0 bases at J, with 11 bases between the two ends. This CDR3 has 14 residues.

Concerning this clone itself: A single base separates this from a much larger clone, so it may be a read error. Additional DNA sequences in this sample encode the identical CDR3. This chain uses TRBV11-2 with TRBJ2-5; D unclear. This CDR3 region has 11 residues. The V and J ends lost 4 bases and 4 bases respectively, with 4 bases between them. The germline V gene encodes CDR1 SGHAT and CDR2 FQNNGV. Written as DNA, the CDR3 is TGTGCCAGCAGCTCACGAGAGACCCAGTACTTC. Residues: CASSSRETQYF.

The chain combines TRBV15 with TRBJ1-3, with D unresolved. V was shortened by 6 bases and J by 0 bases, with 15 bases between the two germline ends. The CDR3 is 16 residues long. Germline V gene sequence: CDR1 LNHNV, CDR2 YYDKDF (reference sequence). The CDR3 sequence is CATSSIRTGSGNTIYF. CDR3 nucleotides: TGTGCCACCAGTTCTATCAGGACCGGCTCTGGAAACACCATATATTTT.

This clone was counted only a few times. This chain joins TRBV5-1 and TRBJ1-1, with TRBD1 identical over 10 bases. With V trimmed by 3 bases and J by 4 bases, 6 bases remained unmatched. Germline CDR1 is SGHRS and CDR2 is YFSETQ. CDR3 size: 15 residues. The CDR3 protein is CASSWDRGGGTEAFF. DNA for the CDR3: TGCGCCAGCAGCTGGGACAGGGGAGGCGGCACTGAAGCTTTCTTT. Full variable domain (rest looked up from reference TRBV5-1 and TRBJ1-1): KAGVTQTPRYLIKTRGQQVTLSCSPISGHRSVSWYQQTPGQGLQFLFEYFSETQRNKGNFPGRFSGRQFSNSRSEMNVSTLELGDSALYLCASSWDRGGGTEAFFGQGTRLTVV.

Worth noting for this clone: Other DNA sequences of this sample code for an identical CDR3. The CDR3 region is CASSYDRVREQYF. CDR3 sequence (DNA): TGTGCCAGCAGTTACGACAGGGTCCGCGAGCAGTACTTC. The V and J genes are TRBV6-5 and TRBJ2-7; 7 nucleotides line up with TRBD1. CDR1 is MNHEY, CDR2 SVGAGI, per germline. V shed 2 bases and J 6 bases; nucleotides not matched to a gene: 4. The length of the CDR3 is 13 residues.

This clone has more than one count but fewer than ten. CDR3: CASRTGGGGYTF. In nucleotides, the CDR3 is TGTGCCAGCAGAACAGGGGGCGGCGGCTACACCTTC. This chain links TRBV6-5 with TRBJ1-2, with TRBD1 identical over 9 bases. The CDR3 covers 12 residues. Germline CDR1 MNHEY, CDR2 SVGAGI. V was pared by 6 bases and J by 8 bases, with 4 bases of the junction left unmatched.

The genes are TRBV7-2 and TRBJ2-7; D is uncertain. Trimming cost V 5 bases and J 0 bases, with 14 bases left between them. This CDR3 has 15 amino acids. CDR1 is SGHTA and CDR2 is FQGNSA in the germline V gene. DNA of the CDR3: TGTGCCAGCAGCCAACAGCAGAGGAACTCCTACGAGCAGTACTTC. It encodes CASSQQQRNSYEQYF.